The entry below gives a single T cell receptor beta chain sequence along with its context. Its antigen is still unknown. These data are taken from a study of type 1 regulatory T cells. Findings and caveats of the study: Type 1 regulatory T cells had a more restricted TCR repertoire than non-type 1 regulatory T cells.

TCRdb reprocessed the reads with MiXCR, giving one entry per CDR3 protein. The table lists about 42,000 distinct CDR3 sequences, 9% to 15% of them singletons. CDR1 and CDR2 from the germline V gene are SGHDT and YYEEEE. This CDR3 is 15 amino acids long. V lost 5 bases and J lost 0; bases outside the gene matches: 7. This chain joins TRBV5-6 and TRBJ2-5; 7 nucleotides line up with TRBD2. This TCR was sampled from a human donor in good health. Sequenced material: cultured non-Tr1 T cells, either the whole culture or a sorted T cell fraction (not recorded which). CDR3 residues: CASRRPGTNQETQYF. The CDR3 coding sequence is TGTGCCAGCAGGCGACCCGGGACTAACCAAGAGACCCAGTACTTC.